These 26 T cell receptor beta chains originate from one sample sequenced in a study of OX40 agonist ivuxolimab in advanced cancers. Sequenced by immunoSEQ multiplex PCR; TCRdb stores in-frame clones only, minus some. Altogether under 60,000 clones are present, roughly four fifths being singletons, with the ten largest covering 3% to 4.5%. Here the sequenced sample was CD4+ or CD8+ T cells sorted from blood, taken in a trial of the OX40 agonist ivuxolimab. The receptors here all came from an adult with an advanced solid tumor such as melanoma, head and neck, liver or kidney cancer.

This chain links TRBV4-3 with TRBJ2-1; D is perhaps TRBD2 (5 bases). V was shortened by 2 bases and J by 8 bases, with 13 bases between the two germline ends. The CDR3 is made up of 14 amino acids. CDR1 and CDR2 from the germline V gene are LGHNA and YSLEER. The CDR3 sequence is CASSQSGSSDEQFF. CDR3 in DNA: TGCGCCAGCAGCCAATCGGGGAGTTCCGATGAGCAGTTCTTC.

CDR3 protein: CASMRDALRQPQHF. The CDR3 coding sequence is TGTGCCAGCATGAGGGACGCTCTTAGGCAGCCCCAGCATTTT. V usage is TRBV2 and J usage is TRBJ1-5; tentatively, D is TRBD1 (5 bases). Between the trimmed V and J ends, which lost 7 bases and 7 bases, there was a span of 17 bases. Germline CDR1 reads SNHLY; CDR2 reads FYNNEI. The CDR3 consists of 14 residues.

The chain has TRBV19 and TRBJ2-5, with D possibly being TRBD1 or TRBD2 (5 bases each). The V gene's germline CDR1 is LNHDA and CDR2 SQIVND (reference sequence). The CDR3 totals 13 residues. V was trimmed by 6 bases and J by 5 bases, leaving 13 bases between them. The DNA for the CDR3 is TGTGCCAGTAGCCAAGGGACCGTCGAGACCCAGTACTTC. It encodes CASSQGTVETQYF. The full variable domain, in which reference TRBV19 and TRBJ2-5 provide the parts outside the CDR3, is DGGITQSPKYLFRKEGQNVTLSCEQNLNHDAMYWYRQDPGQGLRLIYYSQIVNDFQKGDIAEGYSVSREKKESFPLTVTSAQKNPTAFYLCASSQGTVETQYFGPGTRLLVL.

The rearrangement links TRBV19 to TRBJ2-2; D perhaps matches TRBD2 (5 bases). Trimming pared 3 bases from V and 5 bases from J, leaving 7 bases between. The CDR3 has 13 amino acids. Germline CDR1 is LNHDA and CDR2 is SQIVND (reference sequence). This chain's CDR3 is CASSIGETGELFF. The CDR3 nucleotides are TGTGCCAGTAGTATTGGGGAGACCGGGGAGCTGTTTTTT.

The J gene is TRBJ2-3, the V gene TRBV19; TRBD1 matches 7 bases. There are 14 residues in the CDR3. The junction had 11 bases not matched to a gene; V was cut back by 6 bases and J by 8 bases. The germline CDR1 and CDR2 sequences are LNHDA and SQIVND (reference sequence). Here the CDR3 DNA reads TGTGCCAGTAGCCTACCGACAGGGTTGGGTACGCAGTATTTT. Translated: CASSLPTGLGTQYF.

This chain uses TRBV4-1 with TRBJ1-5; D remains ambiguous. The CDR3 totals 15 residues. Germline values: CDR1 MGHRA, CDR2 YSYEKL. The germline V and J ends were trimmed by 1 base and 2 bases, with 9 bases remaining between them. CDR3 sequence (DNA): TGCGCCAGCAGCCAAGTCGACGGACGCAATCAGCCCCAGCATTTT. Its protein product is CASSQVDGRNQPQHF.

The V call is TRBV18, the J call TRBJ2-3; TRBD1 is a possible D gene (5 bases). The CDR3 runs to 15 residues. The germline V and J ends were trimmed by 4 bases and 5 bases, with 16 bases remaining between them. The V gene's germline CDR1 is KGHSH and CDR2 LQKENI. The CDR3 sequence is CASSHRTRQGDTQYF. CDR3 DNA sequence: TGTGCCAGCTCACATCGGACAAGGCAGGGAGATACGCAGTATTTT.

The chain carries TRBV29-1 and TRBJ1-4; TRBD1 matches at 8 bases. The germline V gene has CDR1 SQVTM and CDR2 ANQGSEA. V shed 6 bases, J shed 2 bases, and the junction held 2 bases outside the gene matches. The CDR3 runs to 13 residues. CDR3 bases: TGCAGCGTACGGACAGGGACTAATGAAAAACTGTTTTTT. Encoded protein: CSVRTGTNEKLFF.

CDR3 in DNA: TGTGCCATCAGTGAGTCTGGGGGACAACAGGACTATAATTCACCCCTCCACTTT. This translates into CAISESGGQQDYNSPLHF. The J gene is TRBJ1-6, the V gene TRBV10-3, with D possibly matching TRBD1 (6 bases). This CDR3 is built from 18 residues. Germline CDR1 ENHRY, CDR2 SYGVKD. Trimming took 0 bases from V and 3 from J, leaving 15 bases between them.

This clone was seen only once. The chain couples TRBV5-1 to TRBJ1-6; D is undetermined. This CDR3 spans 14 amino acids. The germline V gene has CDR1 SGHRS and CDR2 YFSETQ. Trimming stripped 3 bases from V and 10 bases from J, with 14 bases between. CDR3 loop: CASSWVASGSPLHF. For the CDR3, the DNA is TGCGCCAGCAGCTGGGTCGCCTCCGGGTCACCCCTCCACTTT.

The genes are TRBV13 and TRBJ1-1; possibly TRBD1 for D (6 bases). The CDR3 is made up of 19 amino acids. Germline V gives CDR1 PRHDT, CDR2 FYEKMQ (reference sequence). V was clipped by 5 bases and J by 0 bases, with 25 bases between them. The DNA for the CDR3 is TGTGCCAGCAGCATACGGGAGACAGGAAGTTTTAGATTGAACACTGAAGCTTTCTTT. This gives the protein CASSIRETGSFRLNTEAFF. Full variable domain (rest looked up from reference TRBV13 and TRBJ1-1): AAGVIQSPRHLIKEKRETATLKCYPIPRHDTVYWYQQGPGQDPQFLISFYEKMQSDKGSIPDRFSAQQFSDYHSELNMSSLELGDSALYFCASSIRETGSFRLNTEAFFGQGTRLTVV.

The V and J genes are TRBV28 and TRBJ1-2, with TRBD1 matching over 11 bases. Per the germline V gene, CDR1 is MDHEN and CDR2 is SYDVKM. The J segment lost 4 bases and the V segment lost 4 bases, leaving 11 bases of the junction unmatched. The CDR3 is made up of 17 amino acids. CDR3 region: CASSSEGQGGPVYGYTF. The CDR3 DNA sequence: TGTGCCAGCAGTTCCGAGGGACAGGGGGGGCCGGTCTATGGCTACACCTTC.

J is TRBJ1-1 and V is TRBV20-1; possible D gene TRBD1, 5 bases. Germline V gene lookup returns CDR1 DFQATT and CDR2 SNEGSKA (reference sequence). Trimming removed 4 bases from V and 8 bases from J, with 11 bases in between. This CDR3 comprises 11 residues. The CDR3 reads CSAKRGTEAFF. CDR3 in DNA: TGCAGTGCTAAGCGAGGGACGGAAGCTTTCTTT.

The rearrangement joins TRBV9 to TRBJ2-7, with D perhaps matching TRBD2 (5 bases). CDR1 SGDLS and CDR2 YYNGEE come from the germline V gene. This CDR3 contains 13 residues. Trimming took 0 bases from V and 4 from J, leaving 8 bases between them. The CDR3 sequence: CASSVGGEYEQYF. The CDR3 nucleotides read TGTGCCAGCAGCGTAGGGGGAGAATACGAGCAGTACTTC.

The V and J genes are TRBV7-9 and TRBJ2-4; 8 positions agree with TRBD1. Trimming took 5 bases from V and 6 from J; bases not matched to a gene: 6. This CDR3 region has 14 residues. The germline V gene has CDR1 SEHNR and CDR2 FQNEAQ (reference sequence). CDR3 loop: CASSLGQEVNIQYF. CDR3 DNA sequence: TGTGCCAGCAGCCTGGGACAGGAGGTAAACATTCAGTACTTC.

The rearrangement joins TRBV11-2 to TRBJ2-5; 7 bases are shared with TRBD2. Germline CDR1 reads SGHAT; CDR2 reads FQNNGV. The CDR3 has 13 residues. The ends lost 6 bases at V and 5 bases at J; junction bases unmatched: 6. The CDR3 DNA is TGTGCCAGCAGACTAAACGGGAGGGAGACCCAGTACTTC. Amino acids: CASRLNGRETQYF.

The J gene is TRBJ2-5, the V gene TRBV23-1; D is undetermined. TRBV23-1 is an ORF, and what it does is uncertain. V was clipped by 0 bases and J by 1 base, with 12 bases between them. The CDR3 contains 16 residues. The CDR3 bases are TGCGCCAGCAGTCAATCGCAGAGGCTAGTCCAAGAGACCCAGTACTTC. Its translation is CASSQSQRLVQETQYF.

The chain carries TRBV27 and TRBJ2-7; no reliable D call. V lost 10 bases to trimming and J lost 3 bases, with 22 bases between them. This CDR3 spans 15 amino acids. CDR1 MNHEY and CDR2 SMNVEV come from the germline V gene (reference sequence). CDR3 residues: CANSQVTQTFYEQYF. CDR3 nucleotide sequence: TGTGCCAATTCGCAGGTCACTCAAACTTTCTACGAGCAGTACTTC.

Only a few counts were recorded for this clone. The rearrangement links TRBV27 to TRBJ1-2, with D possibly TRBD1 on 5 matching bases. The V and J ends lost 4 bases and 6 bases respectively, with 21 bases between them. There are 16 residues in the CDR3. Per the germline V gene, CDR1 is MNHEY and CDR2 is SMNVEV (reference sequence). The CDR3 DNA sequence: TGTGCCAGCAGTTGGGCCGGGACCTTGGATACCCATGGCTACACCTTC. Translating it yields CASSWAGTLDTHGYTF.

This clone appeared a single time. This chain connects TRBV11-2 to TRBJ2-2; D not certain. V lost 0 bases and J lost 7, with 9 bases in between. CDR1 SGHAT and CDR2 FQNNGV come from the germline V gene. The CDR3 is 14 amino acids. The CDR3 DNA follows: TGTGCCAGCAGCTTAGATATCTCCAACGGGGAGCTGTTTTTT. Translation gives CASSLDISNGELFF.

The gene calls are TRBV18 and TRBJ2-7, with TRBD2 as a possible D gene (6 bases). The V gene's germline CDR1 is KGHSH and CDR2 LQKENI. Trimming stripped 3 bases from V and 3 bases from J, with 12 bases between. CDR3 length: 14 amino acids. This chain's CDR3 is CASSPRDGHYEQYF. CDR3 in DNA: TGTGCCAGCTCACCGCGGGACGGTCACTACGAGCAGTACTTC.

Only one count was recorded for this clone. The chain recombines TRBV7-8 with TRBJ2-7, with 11 bases fitting TRBD2. Germline values: CDR1 SGHVS, CDR2 FQNEAQ. After removal of 5 bases from V and 2 bases from J, the junction contained 5 bases not matched to a gene. The CDR3 length is 15 residues. The CDR3, as DNA: TGTGCCAGCAGCCCTCAACTAGCGGGGGCCTACGAGCAGTACTTC. It encodes CASSPQLAGAYEQYF.

The V and J genes are TRBV19 and TRBJ1-1; D call uncertain. There are 12 residues in the CDR3. Germline-derived CDR1 and CDR2 are LNHDA and SQIVND (reference sequence). V lost 2 bases to trimming and J lost 7 bases, with 8 bases between them. CDR3 nucleotides: TGTGCCAGTAGTATAAGGAACCTTGAAGCTTTCTTT. Its translation: CASSIRNLEAFF.

This clone was seen a few times. The CDR3 nucleotides read TGTGCCTGGAGTGCGTCCCAGGGGGGAAGCGAAAAACTGTTTTTT. Its protein is CAWSASQGGSEKLFF. This chain connects TRBV30 to TRBJ1-4, with TRBD1 identical over 7 bases. CDR1 is GTSNPN, CDR2 SVGIG, per germline (reference sequence). This CDR3 contains 15 residues. V shed 1 base, J shed 8 bases, and the junction held 10 bases outside the gene matches.

In DNA form, the CDR3 reads TGCGCCAGCAGCTTGGGGTCAGCAGGTCTCGGGGAGCAGTACTTC. Its protein is CASSLGSAGLGEQYF. This chain links TRBV5-1 with TRBJ2-7; D uncertain. V was clipped by 0 bases and J by 7 bases, with 17 bases between them. The germline V gene has CDR1 SGHRS and CDR2 YFSETQ. The length of the CDR3 is 15 residues.

This rearrangement joins TRBV6-1 to TRBJ1-2, with 7 bases lining up with TRBD1. The CDR3 is 14 amino acids. CDR1 is MNHNS, CDR2 SASEGT, per germline. Trimming removed 2 bases from V and 7 bases from J; junction bases left unmatched: 7. The CDR3 reads CASSESRTGLGYTF. The CDR3 DNA follows: TGTGCCAGCAGTGAATCTAGGACAGGCCTTGGCTACACCTTC.